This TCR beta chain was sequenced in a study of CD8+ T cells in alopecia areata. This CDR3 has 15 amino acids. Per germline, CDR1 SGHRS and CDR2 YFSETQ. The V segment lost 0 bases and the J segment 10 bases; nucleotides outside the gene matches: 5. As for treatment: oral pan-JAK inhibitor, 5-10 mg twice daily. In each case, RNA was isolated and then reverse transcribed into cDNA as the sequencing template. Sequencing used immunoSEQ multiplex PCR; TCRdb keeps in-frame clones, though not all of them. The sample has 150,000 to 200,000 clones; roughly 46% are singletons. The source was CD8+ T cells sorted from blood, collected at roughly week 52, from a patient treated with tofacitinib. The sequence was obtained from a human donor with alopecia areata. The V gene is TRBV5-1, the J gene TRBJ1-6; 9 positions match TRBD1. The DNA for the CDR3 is TGCGCCAGCAGCTTGGAGGGACAGGGAAGATCACCCCTCCACTTT. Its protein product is CASSLEGQGRSPLHF.